One sample yielded the 27 T cell receptor beta chains listed below, sequenced in a study of shared clonotypes between healthy human individuals. Profiled with immunoSEQ multiplex PCR; TCRdb holds only in-frame clones, not every one. This table has some 2.4 million clones, over 85% appearing once. Sequences were obtained from naive CD4+ T cells from PBMCs. Indicated subset: CD45RA+ positively selected. These TCRs come from a man aged 18 to 29 in good health. Some clones in this sample may be carry-over from other donors' samples.

As for this clone: The same CDR3 arises from other DNA sequences in this sample as well. The chain carries TRBV9 and TRBJ2-3, with 9 bases lining up with TRBD2. V shed 3 bases, J shed 3 bases, and the junction held 5 bases outside the gene matches. The CDR3 sequence is 15 residues long. In germline, CDR1 is SGDLS, CDR2 YYNGEE. CDR3: CASSARLAGTDTQYF. Here the CDR3 DNA reads TGTGCCAGCAGCGCCCGCCTAGCGGGAACAGATACGCAGTATTTT. The full variable domain, completed using reference TRBV9 and TRBJ2-3, is DSGVTQTPKHLITATGQRVTLRCSPRSGDLSVYWYQQSLDQGLQFLIQYYNGEERAKGNILERFSAQQFPDLHSELNLSSLELGDSALYFCASSARLAGTDTQYFGPGTRLTVL.

This chain uses TRBV4-1 with TRBJ1-5, with TRBD1 as a possible D gene (6 bases). Germline V gene data show CDR1 as MGHRA and CDR2 as YSYEKL. Trimming removed 4 bases from V and 6 bases from J, with 13 bases in between. The CDR3 loop spans 14 amino acids. This CDR3 reads CASSRQGYGQPQHF. The CDR3 nucleotides are TGCGCCAGCAGCCGGCAGGGGTACGGTCAGCCCCAGCATTTT.

The V gene is TRBV5-1, the J gene TRBJ2-7, with 10 bases aligning to TRBD1. CDR1 SGHRS and CDR2 YFSETQ come from the germline V gene. The CDR3 covers 16 residues. V lost 5 bases and J lost 1; bases outside the gene matches: 9. DNA of the CDR3: TGCGCCAGCAGATACTCCGGGACAGGGGCATCCTACGAGCAGTACTTC. Protein: CASRYSGTGASYEQYF. The entire variable domain, with the rest obtained from reference TRBV5-1 and TRBJ2-7, is as follows: KAGVTQTPRYLIKTRGQQVTLSCSPISGHRSVSWYQQTPGQGLQFLFEYFSETQRNKGNFPGRFSGRQFSNSRSEMNVSTLELGDSALYLCASRYSGTGASYEQYFGPGTRLTVT.

The V call is TRBV4-3, the J call TRBJ2-2, with D maybe TRBD1 (6 bases). This CDR3 spans 16 amino acids. Trimming took 1 base from V and 3 from J, leaving 12 bases between them. Germline loops: CDR1 LGHNA, CDR2 YSLEER. This chain's CDR3 is CASSQGQASYTGELFF. DNA for the CDR3: TGCGCCAGCAGCCAAGGACAGGCGAGCTACACCGGGGAGCTGTTTTTT.

The rearrangement joins TRBV28 to TRBJ1-5; maybe TRBD1 (5 bases). CDR1 and CDR2 (germline): MDHEN, SYDVKM. CDR3 length: 14 residues. Trimming removed 2 bases at V and 7 bases at J, with 12 bases between. CDR3: CASSLRAGRQPQHF. CDR3 in DNA: TGTGCCAGCAGTTTAAGGGCAGGGCGACAGCCCCAGCATTTT.

The V gene is TRBV5-6, the J gene TRBJ1-2; 10 bases are shared with TRBD1. Germline trimming cut 1 base from V and 5 bases from J; bases unmatched to any gene: 11. From germline, CDR1 is SGHDT and CDR2 YYEEEE. The CDR3 consists of 17 residues. The DNA of the CDR3 is TGTGCCAGCAGCTTGAGGGGGACAGGGGTTCTTAAGTATGGCTACACCTTC. Translation gives CASSLRGTGVLKYGYTF.

This clone was counted once. J is TRBJ2-7 and V is TRBV19; D might be TRBD1 or TRBD2, each matching 5 bases. Germline values: CDR1 LNHDA, CDR2 SQIVND (reference sequence). CDR3 length equals 15 residues. Trimming removed 3 bases at V and 2 bases at J, with 14 bases between. The CDR3 nucleotides read TGTGCCAGTAGTATTTTTGAGAGGGGTCCCTACGAGCAGTACTTC. This gives the protein CASSIFERGPYEQYF.

The CDR3 region is CASSPPATSGRTHSYNEQFF. The CDR3 DNA sequence: TGTGCCAGCAGCCCTCCGGCGACTAGCGGGAGGACTCACTCCTACAATGAGCAGTTCTTC. The gene calls are TRBV21-1 and TRBJ2-1; whether TRBD2, the table's D call, matches the DNA was not checked. TRBV21-1 is assigned pseudogene status. The CDR3 covers 20 residues.

The chain couples TRBV7-2 to TRBJ2-7, with D perhaps TRBD1 or TRBD2 (6 bases each). CDR1 and CDR2 from the germline V gene are SGHTA and FQGNSA. This CDR3 has 14 residues. The V end lost 4 bases, the J end lost 4 bases, and 14 bases lay between the germline ends. Here the CDR3 DNA reads TGTGCCAGCAGCTCGTCCGGGGGCCGATACGAGCAGTACTTC. Its protein product is CASSSSGGRYEQYF. Drawing the rest from reference TRBV7-2 and TRBJ2-7, the complete variable domain is GAGVSQSPSNKVTEKGKDVELRCDPISGHTALYWYRQSLGQGLEFLIYFQGNSAPDKSGLPSDRFSAERTGGSVSTLTIQRTQQEDSAVYLCASSSSGGRYEQYFGPGTRLTVT.

The chain joins TRBV5-8 to TRBJ1-4, with D possibly matching TRBD1 (5 bases). Germline V gene sequence: CDR1 SGHTS, CDR2 YDEGEE. Trimming stripped 4 bases from V and 4 bases from J, with 11 bases between. The CDR3 is 14 amino acids. CDR3 in DNA: TGTGCCAGCAGCAAAGACAGCTATAATGAAAAACTGTTTTTT. It yields the protein CASSKDSYNEKLFF.

This clone was counted a single time. This chain connects TRBV11-2 to TRBJ2-5; D unclear. Trimming took off 2 bases at V and 1 base at J, with 5 bases between the two ends. Looked up from germline, CDR1 is SGHAT and CDR2 is FQNNGV. The CDR3 length is 13 residues. This chain's CDR3 is CASSLYPQETQYF. CDR3 nucleotides: TGTGCCAGCAGCTTATACCCCCAAGAGACCCAGTACTTC.

This clone was seen more than once but under ten times. The V gene is TRBV27, the J gene TRBJ1-3, with a tentative D call TRBD1 (5 bases). Germline-derived CDR1 and CDR2 are MNHEY and SMNVEV (reference sequence). The CDR3 consists of 15 residues. Deletions cut 5 bases from V and 0 bases from J, with 11 bases between. CDR3 sequence: CASSQAGSSGNTIYF. The CDR3 nucleotides are TGTGCCAGCAGTCAAGCAGGGAGCTCTGGAAACACCATATATTTT.

The genes are TRBV5-1 and TRBJ2-7; TRBD2 agrees at 11 bases. In germline, CDR1 is SGHRS, CDR2 YFSETQ. The CDR3 length is 15 residues. V was clipped by 6 bases and J by 1 base; unmatched bases: 6. The CDR3 protein is CASITGLAVSYEQYF. DNA of the CDR3: TGCGCCAGCATAACGGGACTAGCGGTTTCCTACGAGCAGTACTTC.

This rearrangement joins TRBV6-5 to TRBJ2-2; perhaps D is TRBD1 or TRBD2 (5 bases each). The CDR3 sequence is 15 residues long. CDR1 and CDR2 (germline): MNHEY, SVGAGI. V dropped 5 bases and J dropped 0 bases, with 10 bases sitting between them. The CDR3 spells CASSLMGANTGELFF. CDR3 DNA: TGTGCCAGCAGTCTTATGGGGGCGAACACCGGGGAGCTGTTTTTT.

The rearrangement joins TRBV6-1 to TRBJ1-5; 7 positions match TRBD1. The length of the CDR3 is 13 residues. Germline V gene data show CDR1 as MNHNS and CDR2 as SASEGT. The J segment lost 4 bases and the V segment lost 7 bases, leaving 4 bases of the junction unmatched. The CDR3 reads CASMIRGNQPQHF. CDR3 sequence (DNA): TGTGCCAGCATGATCAGGGGGAATCAGCCCCAGCATTTT.

The chain joins TRBV19 to TRBJ1-1; the match to TRBD1 covers 9 bases. Germline V gene data show CDR1 as LNHDA and CDR2 as SQIVND (reference sequence). The V gene end was trimmed by 4 bases and the J gene end by 1 base; junction bases not matched to a gene: 10. The CDR3 totals 17 residues. CDR3 loop: CASSRYPGQGPNTEAFF. CDR3 bases: TGTGCCAGTAGTAGATACCCGGGACAGGGACCGAACACTGAAGCTTTCTTT.

The CDR3 DNA sequence: TGTGCCAGCAGCTACGGGGGGGGCCAAGAGACCCAGTACTTC. Encoded protein: CASSYGGGQETQYF. The J gene is TRBJ2-5, the V gene TRBV5-4, with 8 positions matching TRBD2. The J segment lost 1 base and the V segment lost 3 bases, leaving 2 bases of the junction unmatched. Germline V gene data show CDR1 as SGHNT and CDR2 as YYREEE (reference sequence). This CDR3 comprises 14 residues.

The chain uses TRBV7-2 and TRBJ2-1, with TRBD1 matching over 12 bases. The length of the CDR3 is 16 residues. Trimming at V came to 5 bases and at J to 12 bases, leaving 14 bases not matched to a gene. CDR1 is SGHTA, CDR2 FQGNSA, per germline. The CDR3 bases are TGTGCCAGCAGCCTCGGGACAGGGGGCGCCCAGGGACGGCAGTTCTTC. This gives the protein CASSLGTGGAQGRQFF.

This clone was found a few times. The chain recombines TRBV2 with TRBJ2-7; 7 bases agree with TRBD1. From germline, CDR1 is SNHLY and CDR2 FYNNEI. Unmatched junction bases numbered 3, after V lost 0 bases and J lost 4 bases. This CDR3 has 14 amino acids. The CDR3 DNA follows: TGTGCCAGCAGTGAAGCGACAGGGATATACGAGCAGTACTTC. Its protein product is CASSEATGIYEQYF.

This clone was seen a single time. The chain couples TRBV28 to TRBJ2-3, with TRBD1 matching 8 bases. The V gene end was trimmed by 7 bases and the J gene end by 6 bases; junction bases not matched to a gene: 12. The germline gives CDR1 MDHEN, CDR2 SYDVKM. CDR3 size: 15 residues. CDR3 protein: CASIRTGSLSDTQYF. CDR3 DNA sequence: TGTGCCAGCATTCGGACAGGGAGTCTATCGGATACGCAGTATTTT.

V and J are TRBV29-1 and TRBJ2-1; D call uncertain. V was shortened by 4 bases and J by 0 bases, with 10 bases between the two germline ends. Germline CDR1 reads SQVTM; CDR2 reads ANQGSEA. This CDR3 contains 14 residues. CDR3 coding DNA: TGCAGCGTTGGCCGGGTCCTCTCCTACAATGAGCAGTTCTTC. As protein: CSVGRVLSYNEQFF.

V is TRBV5-1 and J is TRBJ2-1; TRBD2 is a possible D gene (6 bases). Germline V gene data show CDR1 as SGHRS and CDR2 as YFSETQ. CDR3 length equals 14 residues. V gave up 5 bases and J gave up 8 bases, with 17 bases separating them. CDR3 in DNA: TGCGCCAGCAGAATTGCGGGGCCGGGGGATGAGCAGTTCTTC. It is translated as CASRIAGPGDEQFF.

About this clone itself: The sample carries other DNA sequences with the same CDR3. This chain connects TRBV28 to TRBJ2-7; 7 bases match TRBD2. Trimming removed 5 bases from V and 7 bases from J; junction bases left unmatched: 2. Germline assignment: CDR1 MDHEN and CDR2 SYDVKM. This CDR3 is built from 11 residues. CDR3: CASSLGREQYF. CDR3 DNA sequence: TGTGCCAGCAGTCTCGGGAGGGAGCAGTACTTC.

This clone has just one count. V and J are TRBV5-1 and TRBJ2-2; the D is unclear. This CDR3 has 14 residues. Germline V gives CDR1 SGHRS, CDR2 YFSETQ. V lost 4 bases to trimming and J lost 1 base, with 8 bases between them. In nucleotides, the CDR3 is TGCGCCAGCAGCGGGCGGATGAACACCGGGGAGCTGTTTTTT. Amino acid sequence: CASSGRMNTGELFF. Using reference TRBV5-1 and TRBJ2-2 for the parts outside the CDR3, the full variable domain is KAGVTQTPRYLIKTRGQQVTLSCSPISGHRSVSWYQQTPGQGLQFLFEYFSETQRNKGNFPGRFSGRQFSNSRSEMNVSTLELGDSALYLCASSGRMNTGELFFGEGSRLTVL.

This chain joins TRBV7-9 and TRBJ2-7, with 7 bases that match TRBD2. V lost 8 bases to trimming and J lost 2 bases; unmatched junction nucleotides: 9. Germline CDR1 is SEHNR and CDR2 is FQNEAQ (reference sequence). This CDR3 contains 14 residues. The CDR3 nucleotides read TGTGCCAGCGAGACTCTCGGGAGGACCTACGAGCAGTACTTC. Translated, it gives CASETLGRTYEQYF.

The chain has TRBV5-1 and TRBJ2-7; D might be TRBD1 (6 bases). Germline V gene data show CDR1 as SGHRS and CDR2 as YFSETQ. The CDR3 is 14 residues long. V was pared by 4 bases and J by 5 bases, with 16 bases between. DNA of the CDR3: TGCGCCAGCAGCCCCTCCGGGACAAGCCACGAGCAGTACTTC. Protein sequence: CASSPSGTSHEQYF. The entire variable domain, with the rest obtained from reference TRBV5-1 and TRBJ2-7, is as follows: KAGVTQTPRYLIKTRGQQVTLSCSPISGHRSVSWYQQTPGQGLQFLFEYFSETQRNKGNFPGRFSGRQFSNSRSEMNVSTLELGDSALYLCASSPSGTSHEQYFGPGTRLTVT.

This clone was observed a few times. Other nucleotide sequences from this sample produce the same CDR3. The chain carries TRBV27 and TRBJ2-3, with no clear D. Germline lookup yields CDR1 MNHEY and CDR2 SMNVEV (reference sequence). CDR3 length equals 11 residues. V lost 4 bases to trimming and J lost 2 bases, with 1 base between them. CDR3 loop: CASSSTDTQYF. The CDR3 coding sequence is TGTGCCAGCAGTTCCACAGATACGCAGTATTTT.